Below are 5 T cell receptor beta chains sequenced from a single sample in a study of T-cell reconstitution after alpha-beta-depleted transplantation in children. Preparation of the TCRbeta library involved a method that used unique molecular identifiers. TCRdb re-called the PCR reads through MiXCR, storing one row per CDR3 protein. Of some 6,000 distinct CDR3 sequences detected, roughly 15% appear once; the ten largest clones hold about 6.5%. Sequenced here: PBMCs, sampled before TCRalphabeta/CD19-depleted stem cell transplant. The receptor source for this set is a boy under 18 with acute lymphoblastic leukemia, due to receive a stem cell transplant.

In DNA, the CDR3 is TGTGCCAGCAGCTCGGTCCCTAGCGGGAGTCTTGAGCAGTTCTTC. Amino acid sequence: CASSSVPSGSLEQFF. The chain links TRBV5-4 to TRBJ2-1; 10 positions agree with TRBD2. CDR1 and CDR2 (germline): SGHNT, YYREEE (reference sequence). J lost 9 bases, V lost 3 bases, and 9 bases had no gene match. The CDR3 runs to 15 residues.

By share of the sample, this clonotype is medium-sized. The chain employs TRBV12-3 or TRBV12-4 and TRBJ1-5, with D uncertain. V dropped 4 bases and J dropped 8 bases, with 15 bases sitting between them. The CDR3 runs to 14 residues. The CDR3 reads CASSSTGRWEPQHF. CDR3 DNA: TGTGCCAGCAGTTCCACGGGTCGGTGGGAGCCCCAGCATTTT.

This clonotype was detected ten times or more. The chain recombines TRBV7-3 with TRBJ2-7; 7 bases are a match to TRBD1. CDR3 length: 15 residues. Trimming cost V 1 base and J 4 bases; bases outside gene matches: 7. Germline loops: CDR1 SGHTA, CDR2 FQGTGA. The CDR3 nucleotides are TGTGCCAGCAGCTTAATAGGGGGACAGAATTACGAGCAGTACTTC. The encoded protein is CASSLIGGQNYEQYF.

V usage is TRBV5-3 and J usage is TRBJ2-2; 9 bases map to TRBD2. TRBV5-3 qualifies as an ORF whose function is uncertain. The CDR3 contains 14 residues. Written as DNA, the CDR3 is TGTGTCTCCTGGCTGACTAGCGGTATCGGGGAGCTGTTTTTT. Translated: CVSWLTSGIGELFF.

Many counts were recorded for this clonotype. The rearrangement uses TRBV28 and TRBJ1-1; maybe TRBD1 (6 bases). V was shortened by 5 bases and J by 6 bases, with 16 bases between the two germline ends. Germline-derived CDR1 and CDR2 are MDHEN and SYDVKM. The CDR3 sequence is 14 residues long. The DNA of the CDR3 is TGTGCCAGCAGTATCGGACAGAATCCTCCTGAAGCTTTCTTT. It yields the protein CASSIGQNPPEAFF.